This passage covers 25 T cell receptor beta chains from one sample sequenced in a study of blood T cells in healthy people across ages. PCR was performed a second time for about 7 to 12 cycles using a sample-barcoded 5' primer and a J-beta primer mix. TCRdb ran MiXCR on the 5' RACE reads and lists one entry per CDR3 protein. This sample has about 1.4 million distinct CDR3 sequences, with approximately 60% found just once. Material: blood. These receptor sequences come from a man younger than 35 in good health.

The V and J genes are TRBV7-2 and TRBJ2-4; 7 nucleotides line up with TRBD2. TRBJ2-7 explains the end of the DNA better; the J call may be wrong. Germline V gives CDR1 SGHTA, CDR2 FQGNSA. This CDR3 spans 17 amino acids. The CDR3 region is CASSLALGLAENYEQYF. CDR3 bases: TGTGCCAGCAGCTTAGCTTTGGGTCTAGCGGAAAACTACGAGCAGTACTTC.

This clonotype was seen a handful of times. The rearrangement uses TRBV11-2 and TRBJ1-1; unclear D gene. This CDR3 is built from 11 residues. The V gene's germline CDR1 is SGHAT and CDR2 FQNNGV. Trimming pared 3 bases from V and 12 bases from J, leaving 11 bases between. The CDR3 sequence: CASSLTTVTFF. CDR3 in DNA: TGTGCCAGCAGCTTGACCACCGTAACTTTCTTT.

With regard to this clonotype: At one end, the junction sequence differs from germline, possibly due to a read error. The genes are TRBV12-3 or TRBV12-4 and TRBJ1-1; D gene uncertain. This CDR3 region has 17 residues. As DNA, the CDR3 is TGTGCCGGCAGCCCACTATTCCGGCGGCGGGAGAACACTGAAGCTTTCTTT. It codes for CAGSPLFRRRENTEAFF.

To note about this clonotype: An end of the junction differs from the germline gene, which may be a read error. V and J are TRBV4-1 and TRBJ1-2; D is unclear. The V gene's germline CDR1 is MGHRA and CDR2 YSYEKL. The CDR3 length is 13 residues. The CDR3 bases are TGCGCCCGCAGCCAAAGTTCCGGGAATGGCTACACCTTC. Protein: CARSQSSGNGYTF.

The chain joins TRBV10-3 to TRBJ2-4; a possible D gene is TRBD1 (6 bases). V gave up 0 bases and J gave up 1 base, with 10 bases separating them. The CDR3 is 16 residues long. Germline CDR1 is ENHRY and CDR2 is SYGVKD. In nucleotides, the CDR3 is TGTGCCATCAGTGAGTCGCAGGGGTACGCCAAAAACATTCAGTACTTC. It translates to CAISESQGYAKNIQYF.

The V call is TRBV29-1, the J call TRBJ2-7, with D tentatively TRBD1 or TRBD2 (5 bases each). The V end lost 4 bases, the J end lost 7 bases, and 20 bases lay between the germline ends. CDR1 and CDR2 (germline): SQVTM, ANQGSEA. The CDR3 consists of 14 residues. The CDR3 nucleotides are TGCAGCGTTGGGGGACGGCCCTCCTACAATGAGCAGTACTTC. It codes for CSVGGRPSYNEQYF.

The rearrangement joins TRBV20-1 to TRBJ1-2; TRBD1 matches at 7 bases. The CDR3 runs to 13 residues. The V and J ends lost 6 bases and 4 bases, in that order; junction bases with no gene match: 8. Per germline, CDR1 DFQATT and CDR2 SNEGSKA (reference sequence). DNA for the CDR3: TGCAGTGCCATGACAGGGATCGGCTATGGCTACACCTTC. This gives the protein CSAMTGIGYGYTF.

This sequence joins TRBV7-2 and TRBJ2-5; 7 positions match TRBD2. Trimming removed 1 base from V and 2 bases from J; junction bases left unmatched: 16. The germline V gene encodes CDR1 SGHTA and CDR2 FQGNSA. This CDR3 comprises 19 residues. Here the CDR3 DNA reads TGTGCCAGCAGCTTAGAATTAGGAAGTCCTAGCGGCGTTCAAGAGACCCAGTACTTC. This gives the protein CASSLELGSPSGVQETQYF. Variable domain in full (rest from reference TRBV7-2 and TRBJ2-5): GAGVSQSPSNKVTEKGKDVELRCDPISGHTALYWYRQSLGQGLEFLIYFQGNSAPDKSGLPSDRFSAERTGGSVSTLTIQRTQQEDSAVYLCASSLELGSPSGVQETQYFGPGTRLLVL.

This clonotype was seen a single time. The rearrangement uses TRBV4-3 and TRBJ2-1; no firm D call. CDR1 and CDR2 from the germline V gene are LGHNA and YSLEER. The CDR3 spans 15 residues. Trimming left V 3 bases short and J 0 bases short, with 9 bases between. The CDR3 sequence is CASSHPFASYNEQFF. Here the CDR3 DNA reads TGCGCCAGCAGCCACCCATTCGCCTCCTACAATGAGCAGTTCTTC.

CDR3 in DNA: TGCAGTGCTAGAGACACAGGAGCGAAGGGGTACTACGAGCAGTACTTC. Its protein product is CSARDTGAKGYYEQYF. This chain uses TRBV20-1 with TRBJ2-7, with D tentatively TRBD1 (5 bases). V was shortened by 0 bases and J by 3 bases, with 18 bases between the two germline ends. Germline V gene sequence: CDR1 DFQATT, CDR2 SNEGSKA (reference sequence). There are 16 residues in the CDR3.

This chain uses TRBV7-9 with TRBJ2-1, with 11 nucleotides matching TRBD1. Per the germline V gene, CDR1 is SEHNR and CDR2 is FQNEAQ (reference sequence). The CDR3 has 17 amino acids. With V trimmed by 2 bases and J by 8 bases, 11 bases remained unmatched. The CDR3 loop is CASSLWTLGQGAHEQFF. For the CDR3, the DNA is TGTGCCAGCAGCTTATGGACTCTCGGACAGGGGGCACATGAGCAGTTCTTC.

This clonotype has only one observation. This chain joins TRBV4-3 and TRBJ2-7; D is tentatively TRBD1 or TRBD2 (7 bases each). V lost 5 bases and J lost 3, with 14 bases in between. The CDR3 spans 14 residues. From germline, CDR1 is LGHNA and CDR2 YSLEER. CDR3 in DNA: TGCGCCAGCAGCTCCCAGGGGGGGCACTACGAGCAGTACTTC. Its translation is CASSSQGGHYEQYF.

The genes are TRBV29-1 and TRBJ2-3; D call uncertain. Germline CDR1 reads SQVTM; CDR2 reads ANQGSEA. V was cut by 4 bases and J by 2 bases, with 16 bases left in between. This CDR3 contains 15 residues. In nucleotides, the CDR3 is TGCAGCGTTGCTCCCCGTCCTGGTATCACAGATACGCAGTATTTT. This gives the protein CSVAPRPGITDTQYF.

This chain uses TRBV7-9 with TRBJ2-3; D is unresolved. The DNA end lines up better with TRBJ1-5; the J call may be wrong. The CDR3 is 13 amino acids. Germline V gene lookup returns CDR1 SEHNR and CDR2 FQNEAQ (reference sequence). CDR3 coding DNA: TGTGCCAGCAGCCCCAGAGAAGCAGATACGCAGCATTTT. Protein: CASSPREADTQHF.

This clonotype was detected only a few times. The chain recombines TRBV7-8 with TRBJ1-5, with TRBD1 matching 8 bases. Germline values: CDR1 SGHVS, CDR2 FQNEAQ. There are 14 residues in the CDR3. J was trimmed by 2 bases and V by 5 bases; bases with no gene match: 2. The CDR3 region has the DNA TGTGCCAGCAGCATGACAGGGGGCAATCAGCCCCAGCATTTT. Translation: CASSMTGGNQPQHF.

This rearrangement joins TRBV9 to TRBJ2-1; D ambiguous. Trimming took off 3 bases at V and 5 bases at J, with 12 bases between the two ends. Germline V lookup: CDR1 SGDLS, CDR2 YYNGEE. The CDR3 length is 14 residues. The CDR3 region has the DNA TGTGCCAGCAGCGCCGAACGACACAACAATGAGCAGTTCTTC. It is translated as CASSAERHNNEQFF.

The chain employs TRBV20-1 and TRBJ1-1; perhaps TRBD1 as D (5 bases). Germline V gives CDR1 DFQATT, CDR2 SNEGSKA (reference sequence). The CDR3 loop spans 13 amino acids. Trimming cost V 3 bases and J 4 bases, with 12 bases left between them. The CDR3 sequence is CSASSGRATEAFF. CDR3 DNA: TGCAGTGCTAGCTCAGGGAGGGCCACTGAAGCTTTCTTT.

This clonotype was detected a few times. V and J are TRBV10-3 and TRBJ2-5; the D gene could be TRBD1 or TRBD2 (6 bases each). This CDR3 spans 15 amino acids. In germline, CDR1 is ENHRY, CDR2 SYGVKD. Trimming removed 0 bases from V and 4 bases from J, with 12 bases in between. In DNA form, the CDR3 reads TGTGCCATCAGTGAGTCCGGGGGCCAGGGAGAGACCCAGTACTTC. Its protein is CAISESGGQGETQYF.

The chain combines TRBV10-1 with TRBJ2-7; D may correspond to TRBD1 or TRBD2 (6 bases each). This CDR3 is 12 amino acids long. Trimming took off 4 bases at V and 7 bases at J, with 11 bases between the two ends. Germline CDR1 reads WNHNN; CDR2 reads SYGVQD (reference sequence). CDR3 in amino acids: CASSADSGEQYF. The CDR3 region has the DNA TGCGCCAGCAGTGCGGACAGCGGGGAGCAGTACTTC.

J is TRBJ2-1 and V is TRBV21-1; TRBD1 was called by the table and not checked on the DNA. TRBV21-1 is classified as a pseudogene. This CDR3 region has 19 residues. The CDR3 loop is CASSKTPSSRGRLKDEQFF. DNA for the CDR3: TGTGCCAGCAGCAAAACCCCAAGCTCCAGGGGGCGGTTGAAGGATGAGCAGTTCTTC.

The CDR3 loop reads CSVTMADNSQETQYF. The CDR3 DNA is TGCAGCGTTACAATGGCCGACAATTCACAAGAGACCCAGTACTTC. The rearrangement uses TRBV29-1 and TRBJ2-5; the D is unclear. The germline V and J ends were trimmed by 5 bases and 2 bases, with 18 bases remaining between them. The CDR3 runs to 15 residues. CDR1 is SQVTM and CDR2 is ANQGSEA in the germline V gene.

The J gene is TRBJ2-1, the V gene TRBV20-1; 8 positions match TRBD2. This CDR3 has 13 amino acids. The germline gives CDR1 DFQATT, CDR2 SNEGSKA (reference sequence). The ends lost 2 bases at V and 9 bases at J; junction bases unmatched: 6. CDR3: CSARTSGTGEQFF. CDR3 coding DNA: TGCAGTGCTAGAACTAGCGGAACGGGTGAGCAGTTCTTC.

The J gene is TRBJ1-2, the V gene TRBV7-2; D remains ambiguous. The CDR3 totals 16 residues. The germline V and J ends were trimmed by 2 bases and 6 bases, with 19 bases remaining between them. Per the germline V gene, CDR1 is SGHTA and CDR2 is FQGNSA. Written as DNA, the CDR3 is TGTGCCAGCAGCTTACATATGACGGAACTAACTAATGGCTACACCTTC. Protein product: CASSLHMTELTNGYTF. The full variable domain, with the rest looked up from reference TRBV7-2 and TRBJ1-2, is GAGVSQSPSNKVTEKGKDVELRCDPISGHTALYWYRQSLGQGLEFLIYFQGNSAPDKSGLPSDRFSAERTGGSVSTLTIQRTQQEDSAVYLCASSLHMTELTNGYTFGSGTRLTVV.

This chain joins TRBV25-1 and TRBJ2-7, with 7 bases that match TRBD2. Trimming cost V 6 bases and J 4 bases; bases outside gene matches: 15. Germline loops: CDR1 MGHDK, CDR2 SYGVNS. This CDR3 spans 16 amino acids. This chain's CDR3 is CASSSFVRGGAYEQYF. The CDR3 nucleotides read TGTGCCAGCAGCTCCTTCGTGAGGGGAGGGGCTTACGAGCAGTACTTC.

The chain links TRBV4-3 to TRBJ2-5, with TRBD2 matching over 7 bases. Germline assignment: CDR1 LGHNA and CDR2 YSLEER. The CDR3 is 15 amino acids. V gave up 0 bases and J gave up 11 bases; unmatched junction bases: 12. The CDR3: CASSQEAGAGNEQYF. The CDR3 DNA follows: TGCGCCAGCAGCCAAGAGGCAGGAGCGGGGAATGAGCAGTACTTC.